The rows below give T cell receptor beta chains drawn from one sample of a study of CD8+CD57+ T cells in acquired aplastic anemia. TCRdb itself ran the reads through MiXCR, one entry per CDR3 protein. Here the sample spans just over 150,000 distinct CDR3 sequences, 45% to 50% being singletons. The sequencing input was sorted CD4+, CD8+, or CD8+CD57+ T cells (not recorded which) from PBMCs. These receptors came from a human donor with aplastic anemia. CDR3s include the opening cysteine and the closing phenylalanine or tryptophan. D genes are given only for firm matches. Only some rows state a clone size, as once, few, many or a class for expanded clones.

d_call,clone_size,j_call,cdr3_length,v_call,cdr3_nt,cdr3_aa
.,.,TRBJ2-7,12,TRBV7-2,TGTGCCAGCAGCTTATATCTAAACGAGCAGTACTTC,CASSLYLNEQYF
.,few,TRBJ2-5,11,TRBV5-1,TGCGCCAGCAGCTTGTACGAGACCCAGTACTTC,CASSLYETQYF
.,many,TRBJ1-1,15,TRBV13,TGTGCCAGCAGCCTGGTTACAGGGCCGAACACTGAAGCTTTCTTT,CASSLVTGPNTEAFF
TRBD2,.,TRBJ2-5,14,TRBV5-1,TGCGCCAGCAGCAGACCAAGCGGGGAGGAGACCCAGTACTTC,CASSRPSGEETQYF
TRBD1,.,TRBJ2-7,13,TRBV19,TGTGCCAGTAGGCTAACAGGGGGCTCTCAGCAGTACTTC,CASRLTGGSQQYF
.,many,TRBJ2-1,17,TRBV5-6,TGTGCCAGCAGCTTGGTATCTCGGCAGGGTCCCTACAATGAGCAGTTCTTC,CASSLVSRQGPYNEQFF
.,many,TRBJ2-1,15,TRBV20-1,TGCAGTGCTTCCCCCCGGGGGCCGAGGAGGAATGAGCAGTTCTTC,CSASPRGPRRNEQFF
.,many,TRBJ2-1,15,TRBV6-4,TGTGCCAGCAGTGCGGCAGGGCCCCCCTACAATGAGCAGTTCTTC,CASSAAGPPYNEQFF
.,.,TRBJ2-1,13,TRBV24-1,TGTGCCACCAGTAGGGGAAAAAACAATGAGCAGTTCTTC,CATSRGKNNEQFF
.,.,TRBJ1-1,17,TRBV11-1,TGTGCCAGCAGCTCGATTTTTGGGTCGGGTGCGGGAACTGAAGCTTTCTTT,CASSSIFGSGAGTEAFF
TRBD2,many,TRBJ2-1,15,TRBV7-6,TGTGCCAGCAGCTCCCCACTAGCGACTTACAATGAGCAGTTCTTC,CASSSPLATYNEQFF
.,.,TRBJ1-2,17,TRBV5-4,TGTGCCAGCAGCTCAGTGACTCCTACCCCCGCTAACTATGGCTACACCTTC,CASSSVTPTPANYGYTF
.,.,TRBJ1-1,10,TRBV7-9,TGTGCCAGCAAGACCGGGAGGGCTTTCTTT,CASKTGRAFF
.,few,TRBJ1-1,13,TRBV19,TGTGCCAGTAGTATGGTTGAGAACACTGAAGCTTTCTTT,CASSMVENTEAFF
.,few,TRBJ1-6,12,TRBV9,TGTGCCAGCAGCGTAGCCGGTTCACCCCTCCACTTT,CASSVAGSPLHF
.,.,TRBJ1-2,14,TRBV15,TGTGCCACCAGCAGAATAGGACAGTCTTATGGCTACACCTTC,CATSRIGQSYGYTF
TRBD1,many,TRBJ1-5,15,TRBV7-6,TGTGCCAGCAGCCTAGGACAGGGGCGTAGTCAGCCCCAGCATTTT,CASSLGQGRSQPQHF
TRBD2,many,TRBJ2-1,14,TRBV13,TGTGCCAGCAGCGAAGGACTAGCGTACAATGAGCAGTTCTTC,CASSEGLAYNEQFF
.,many,TRBJ2-7,11,TRBV19,TGTGCCAGTAGTACCGGGACACTTCAGTACTTC,CASSTGTLQYF
.,many,TRBJ1-1,13,TRBV7-9,TGTGCCAGCAGCTTAGTGGGGGGAGCTGAAGCTTTCTTT,CASSLVGGAEAFF
.,once,TRBJ1-2,17,TRBV25-1,TGTGCCAGCAGTGAAGGGGGGACCCTTGGGGCTAACTATGGCTACACCTTC,CASSEGGTLGANYGYTF
.,.,TRBJ1-1,12,TRBV2,TGTGCCAGCAGCCCACAGAACACTGAAGCTTTCTTT,CASSPQNTEAFF
TRBD2,many,TRBJ2-1,16,TRBV10-2,TGCGCCAGCAGTGAATTTGAGAAGCGGGGGAACAATGAGCAGTTCTTC,CASSEFEKRGNNEQFF
.,many,TRBJ1-2,13,TRBV4-1,TGCGCCAGCAGCCAACAACTAGGCTATGGCTACACCTTC,CASSQQLGYGYTF
.,.,TRBJ1-2,13,TRBV6-1,TGTGCCTCCGAGTGGGCGGATAACTATGGCTACACCTTC,CASEWADNYGYTF
TRBD1,.,TRBJ2-7,16,TRBV10-3,TGTGCCATCAGTTCCCCCTTGGGGACAGGGTTGTACGAGCAGTACTTC,CAISSPLGTGLYEQYF
TRBD1,.,TRBJ2-2,15,TRBV10-3,TGTGCCATCGGGCGACAGGGGATAGAACGGGGGGAGCTGTTTTTT,CAIGRQGIERGELFF
.,.,TRBJ2-2,14,TRBV7-8,TGTGCCAGCAGCTCCAACAGGGTGGGCGGGGAGCTGTTTTTT,CASSSNRVGGELFF
TRBD1,.,TRBJ1-5,13,TRBV7-3,TGTGCCAGCAGTCCGGGACAGGATCAGCCCCAGCATTTT,CASSPGQDQPQHF
.,many,TRBJ1-1,13,TRBV24-1,TGTGCCACCAGGGACAGCCTGAACACTGAAGCTTTCTTT,CATRDSLNTEAFF
TRBD2,many,TRBJ2-7,13,TRBV19,TGTGCCAGTAGTATAGCGGGAGGGAGGGAGCAGTACTTC,CASSIAGGREQYF
.,few,TRBJ1-5,15,TRBV19,TGTGCCAGTAGTATAGTAAGGAATAGCAATCAGCCCCAGCATTTT,CASSIVRNSNQPQHF
TRBD2,.,TRBJ2-7,15,TRBV9,TGTGCCAGCAGCAAGGGACTAGCGGGGTCCTACGAGCAGTACTTC,CASSKGLAGSYEQYF
.,.,TRBJ1-1,12,TRBV9,TGTGCCAGCGGAGGAGGGGGCACTGAAGCTTTCTTT,CASGGGGTEAFF
.,few,TRBJ1-1,11,TRBV29-1,TGCAGCGGTAGCCGCCGAAACGAAGCTTTCTTT,CSGSRRNEAFF
TRBD1,.,TRBJ2-2,16,TRBV19,TGTGCCAGTAGGAAAACGGGACAGGTAATCACCGGGGAGCTGTTTTTT,CASRKTGQVITGELFF
TRBD1,once,TRBJ2-5,15,TRBV2,TGTGCCAGCAGTGCGAGAGGACAGGGGCAAGAGACCCAGTACTTC,CASSARGQGQETQYF
TRBD2,.,TRBJ2-1,15,TRBV29-1,TGCAGCGTTGAAGGCGGGAGCGGCTCCTACAATGAGCGGTTCTTC,CSVEGGSGSYNERFF
.,.,TRBJ1-6,12,TRBV5-5,TGTGCCAGCAGCTTGGGTGGGGGGCCCCTCCACTTT,CASSLGGGPLHF
.,.,TRBJ1-2,12,TRBV10-3,TGTGCCATCAGAGGGACCAACTATGGCTACACCTTC,CAIRGTNYGYTF
TRBD2,.,TRBJ2-3,17,TRBV24-1,TGTGCCACCAGTGATTTGCGGACTAGCGGGGGCACAGATACGCAGTATTTT,CATSDLRTSGGTDTQYF
.,few,TRBJ2-7,12,TRBV2,TGTGCCAGCGGGAGGTGGGTCGACGAGCAGTACTTC,CASGRWVDEQYF
TRBD2,many,TRBJ2-3,17,TRBV29-1,TGCAGCGTTGAAGATTGGGCTAGCGGGAGGCCCACAGATACGCAGTATTTT,CSVEDWASGRPTDTQYF
TRBD2,many,TRBJ2-7,16,TRBV6-1,TGTGCCAGCAGTGGGGCTACTAGCGGGAGGCCTTACGAGCAGTACTTC,CASSGATSGRPYEQYF
TRBD1,.,TRBJ2-1,15,TRBV29-1,TGCAGCGTGACCAGAAGACAGGGGGCAACCGATGAGCAGTTCTTC,CSVTRRQGATDEQFF
TRBD1,few,TRBJ2-2,17,TRBV10-1,TGCGCCAGTCATAACCTTTTCGGGACAGGGAACACCGGGGAGCTGTTTTTT,CASHNLFGTGNTGELFF
TRBD1,once,TRBJ2-7,17,TRBV24-1,TGTGCCACCAGTGATCCGGACAGGGGCGGACCTCTCTACGAGCAGTACTTC,CATSDPDRGGPLYEQYF
.,.,TRBJ1-1,15,TRBV20-1,TGCAGTGCTTTACCGGGACACAGAGTGAACACTGAAGCTTTCTTT,CSALPGHRVNTEAFF
.,.,TRBJ1-1,15,TRBV25-1,TGTGCCAGCACCCCAGGGGCCAGCCAGAACACTGAAGCTTTCTTT,CASTPGASQNTEAFF
.,.,TRBJ2-7,15,TRBV7-8,TGTGCCAGCAGCCAGGGGAGGTCTAGCTCCTACGAGCAGTACTTC,CASSQGRSSSYEQYF
.,many,TRBJ2-7,13,TRBV5-4,TGTGCCAGCAGCTTCGGCCTTACCTACGAGCAGTACTTC,CASSFGLTYEQYF
.,many,TRBJ2-2,14,TRBV20-1,TGCAGTGCTAGAGATTTTGCCAACACCGGGGAGCTGTTTTTT,CSARDFANTGELFF
.,few,TRBJ2-2,14,TRBV10-3,TGTGCCATCAGTGGTACACATAACACCGGGGAGCTGTTTTTT,CAISGTHNTGELFF
TRBD2,.,TRBJ2-7,20,TRBV10-3,TGTGCCATCAGTGAGTCCCCCGGGACTAGCGGGGTCCTTGGGTTCGACGAGCAGTACTTC,CAISESPGTSGVLGFDEQYF